This TCR beta chain stems from a study of T-cell reconstitution after alpha-beta-depleted transplantation in children. Notes on the study in general: Reportedly, only several hundred clones from non-depleted graft cells drove alpha-beta T-cell counts at about two months. For some patients, TCRbeta diversity was high at day 60 because of recipient T cells and thymic progenitors that survived. Most T-cell counts and diversity one year after the transplant came from T cells that were newly produced.

Losses at the gene ends were 7 bases for V and 1 base for J; bases not matched to a gene: 7. Germline V gives CDR1 MGHRA, CDR2 YSYEKL. CDR3 size: 16 residues. Preparation of the TCRbeta library was carried out with unique molecular identifiers. Via MiXCR, TCRdb re-called the PCR reads, giving one row per CDR3 protein. The sample has roughly 790,000 distinct CDR3 sequences; 15% to 20% are singletons. Concerning this clonotype itself: Its antigen is not identified.

This sequence originates from a male patient aged 10 to 17 who had a stem cell transplant for acute lymphoblastic leukemia, so the T cells may come from the graft donor. The chain combines TRBV4-1 with TRBJ2-2, with 9 bases fitting TRBD1. Sample: PBMCs, mostly from graft donor cells, taken 360 days after TCRalphabeta/CD19-depleted stem cell transplant. CDR3 protein: CASNPDRGVNTGELFF. CDR3 coding DNA: TGCGCCAGCAACCCCGACAGGGGGGTGAACACCGGGGAGCTGTTTTTT.